A selection of T cell receptor beta chains follows, all from one sample in a study of shared clonotypes between healthy human individuals. Repertoires were generated with immunoSEQ multiplex PCR, while TCRdb's copy carries only in-frame clones and drops some. The sample records nearly 1,000,000 clones, around 80% being singletons. The specimen was memory CD4+ T cells sorted from blood. The receptor set was obtained from a man younger than 30 in good health. Each CDR3 is given with its conserved first and last residue.

v_gene,j_gene,CDR3aa
TRBV4-1,TRBJ1-1,CASSQSILVGHRRTEAFF
TRBV7-8,TRBJ1-6,CASSLATRGLNSPLHF
TRBV5-4,TRBJ2-5,CASRPDRYQETQYF
TRBV6-5,TRBJ1-2,CASRGTGDSHGYTF
TRBV7-2,TRBJ2-3,CASSSRLAGGGDTQYF
TRBV2,TRBJ2-2,CASSDGTRAGELFF
TRBV7-9,TRBJ2-7,CASSAHSKGSYEQYF
TRBV2,TRBJ1-5,CASRLQGVGSGVRNQPQHF
TRBV19,TRBJ1-1,CASGRTPGTEAFF
TRBV20-1,TRBJ1-1,CSARRTGEAFF
TRBV6-6,TRBJ1-5,CASSYSDLNQPQHF
TRBV21-1,TRBJ2-7,CASRGETRLASSYEQYF
TRBV28,TRBJ1-6,CASTLREGVGSPLHF
TRBV5-1,TRBJ1-3,CASSRTDEGNTIYF
TRBV5-1,TRBJ2-1,CASSERGYNEQFF
TRBV9,TRBJ2-7,CASSAGTSGTKFYEQYF
TRBV7-2,TRBJ1-1,CASSLGPILTEAFF
TRBV2,TRBJ2-5,CASSGYPGREKETQYF
TRBV5-1,TRBJ2-3,CASSLGGEDTQYF
TRBV15,TRBJ2-7,CATSRDTGTVYEQYF
TRBV21-1,TRBJ2-3,CASSLRGAWSTDTQYF
TRBV7-2,TRBJ1-5,CASSLTGDQPQHF
TRBV5-8,TRBJ1-4,CASSLEDRGHEKLFF
TRBV5-1,TRBJ2-2,CARAGEITGELFF
TRBV28,TRBJ1-3,CASSSPTAGNTIYF